These T cell receptor beta chains were read from a single sample in a study of shared clonotypes between healthy human individuals. Method: immunoSEQ multiplex PCR; TCRdb's copy keeps in-frame clones and lacks some. Of some 490,000 clones in the sample, over 75% were seen once. The sample comprised PBMCs. The receptors originated from a woman between 40 and 55 years old in good health. Some clones in this sample may be carry-over from other donors' samples. The CDR3 runs from the conserved cysteine through the conserved F or W. Each record gives: clone size, V gene, D gene, J gene, CDR3 protein, CDR3 DNA. A D gene is named only where the DNA matches it firmly. Size is omitted from some rows. Given values are once, few, many or a class for expanded clones.

NA	TRBV28	NA	TRBJ2-7	CASSFRLPGEQYF	TGTGCCAGCAGTTTTAGACTGCCCGGGGAGCAGTACTTC
NA	TRBV18	TRBD2	TRBJ2-7	CASSPQGVAGAPEQYF	TGTGCCAGCTCACCACAGGGGGTAGCGGGAGCCCCCGAGCAGTACTTC
few	TRBV9	TRBD1	TRBJ2-5	CASSVAGTGQETQYF	TGTGCCAGCAGCGTAGCTGGGACAGGGCAAGAGACCCAGTACTTC
NA	TRBV28	NA	TRBJ1-5	CASSFTGQPQHF	TGTGCCAGCAGTTTTACGGGGCAGCCCCAGCATTTT
NA	TRBV11-3	TRBD1	TRBJ2-2	CASSLGGQGASGELFF	TGTGCCAGCAGCTTAGGAGGACAGGGGGCTTCCGGGGAGCTGTTTTTT
NA	TRBV7-2	NA	TRBJ2-2	CASSLFGQGNTGELFF	TGTGCCAGCAGCTTATTTGGTCAGGGGAACACCGGGGAGCTGTTTTTT
few	TRBV7-2	TRBD1	TRBJ1-4	CASSLGDRWGEKLFF	TGTGCCAGCAGCTTAGGGGACAGGTGGGGGGAAAAACTGTTTTTT
NA	TRBV28	TRBD1	TRBJ1-2	CASRTGAKYGYTF	TGTGCCAGCAGGACAGGGGCCAAATATGGCTACACCTTC
NA	TRBV2	TRBD1	TRBJ2-7	CASSSTGQLYEQYF	TGTGCCAGCAGTTCTACGGGACAGCTCTACGAGCAGTACTTC
NA	TRBV15	NA	TRBJ2-2	CATSKGSGELFF	TGTGCCACCAGCAAGGGGTCCGGGGAGCTGTTTTTT
NA	TRBV7-9	TRBD1	TRBJ2-1	CASSLKTGGLYNEQFF	TGTGCCAGCAGCTTAAAGACAGGGGGCTTATACAATGAGCAGTTCTTC
NA	TRBV18	TRBD1	TRBJ1-4	CASQAGGNEKLFF	TGTGCCAGCCAAGCAGGGGGGAATGAAAAACTGTTTTTT
NA	TRBV28	NA	TRBJ2-1	CASRGGTEQFF	TGTGCCAGCAGAGGCGGGACGGAGCAGTTCTTC
NA	TRBV30	NA	TRBJ1-1	CAWSVTGGIGAFF	TGTGCCTGGAGTGTTACCGGCGGGATTGGGGCTTTCTTT
NA	TRBV2	NA	TRBJ2-5	CASSREGSYRETQYF	TGTGCCAGCAGTCGTGAGGGCTCGTACCGAGAGACCCAGTACTTC
NA	TRBV6-1	NA	TRBJ1-3	CASSDPQGGRYTIYF	TGTGCCAGCAGTGACCCACAGGGAGGGAGATACACCATATATTTT
NA	TRBV7-9	NA	TRBJ2-5	CASNQAGEETQYF	TGTGCCAGCAACCAGGCCGGGGAAGAGACCCAGTACTTC
NA	TRBV6-6	NA	TRBJ2-1	CASSSHQDRNNEQFF	TGTGCCAGCAGTTCCCACCAGGACAGAAACAATGAGCAGTTCTTC
once	TRBV13	NA	TRBJ2-3	CASSKDTDTQYF	TGTGCCAGCAGTAAGGACACAGATACGCAGTATTTT
NA	TRBV4-1	NA	TRBJ1-2	CASSLTGNYGYTF	TGCGCCAGCAGCCTAACAGGGAACTATGGCTACACCTTC
NA	TRBV5-1	NA	TRBJ2-1	CASSPGFQLYNEQFF	TGCGCCAGCAGCCCAGGGTTCCAACTCTACAATGAGCAGTTCTTC
NA	TRBV11-2	TRBD1	TRBJ1-1	CASSSSTGGITEAFF	TGTGCCAGCAGCTCCTCAACAGGGGGCATCACTGAAGCTTTCTTT
NA	TRBV15	TRBD1	TRBJ2-5	CATSPRTGPAETQYF	TGTGCCACCAGCCCCCGGACAGGGCCAGCTGAGACCCAGTACTTC
NA	TRBV7-2	NA	TRBJ2-6	CASSLGRVSGANVLTF	TGTGCCAGCAGCTTAGGCAGGGTCTCTGGGGCCAACGTCCTGACTTTC
NA	TRBV15	TRBD1	TRBJ1-2	CATSRDRAALYGYTF	TGTGCCACCAGCAGGGACAGGGCAGCTCTCTATGGCTACACCTTC
NA	TRBV9	TRBD1	TRBJ1-3	CASSPRQGTTGNTIYF	TGTGCCAGCAGCCCTCGACAGGGAACCACTGGAAACACCATATATTTT
NA	TRBV5-5	TRBD2	TRBJ2-1	CASSPLRASGSAEQFF	TGTGCCAGCAGCCCCCTGCGGGCTAGCGGGAGCGCTGAGCAGTTCTTC
NA	TRBV10-1	TRBD1	TRBJ1-1	CASSKQGDTEAFF	TGCGCCAGCAGCAAACAGGGGGACACTGAAGCTTTCTTT
once	TRBV19	NA	TRBJ2-7	CASSRSGTASYEQYF	TGTGCCAGTAGTAGGAGCGGGACAGCCTCCTACGAGCAGTACTTC
NA	TRBV7-2	NA	TRBJ2-1	CASSLVTQMRRDEQFF	TGTGCCAGCAGCTTAGTAACTCAAATGAGGCGGGATGAGCAGTTCTTC
NA	TRBV7-6	TRBD2	TRBJ2-5	CASSLGASGYQETQYF	TGTGCCAGCAGCTTAGGGGCTAGCGGCTACCAAGAGACCCAGTACTTC
NA	TRBV29-1	TRBD2	TRBJ2-1	CSVGGYFNEQFF	TGCAGCGTGGGAGGGTACTTCAATGAGCAGTTCTTC
NA	TRBV28	TRBD1	TRBJ2-1	CASSLPRDRYNEQFF	TGTGCCAGCAGTTTACCACGGGACAGATACAATGAGCAGTTCTTC
few	TRBV27	NA	TRBJ2-1	CASSLWLGANEQFF	TGTGCCAGCAGTTTATGGCTAGGGGCGAATGAGCAGTTCTTC
NA	TRBV6-5	TRBD2	TRBJ2-7	CASSYQRGNYEQYF	TGTGCCAGCAGTTACCAGCGGGGTAACTACGAGCAGTACTTC
NA	TRBV7-6	NA	TRBJ2-1	CASSPQMSDWHNEQFF	TGTGCCAGCAGCCCGCAAATGTCAGACTGGCACAATGAGCAGTTCTTC
NA	TRBV7-3	TRBD1	TRBJ1-1	CASSARGDSTEAFF	TGTGCCAGCAGCGCTAGGGGGGACAGCACTGAAGCTTTCTTT
NA	TRBV5-1	TRBD1	TRBJ2-7	CASSLDRGGGRGTYEQYF	TGCGCCAGCAGTTTGGACAGGGGAGGCGGGAGAGGGACCTACGAGCAGTACTTC
NA	TRBV10-3	NA	TRBJ1-1	CAISESLGICSAEAFF	TGTGCCATCAGTGAGTCTCTGGGTATATGTTCGGCTGAAGCTTTCTTT
NA	TRBV5-6	TRBD1	TRBJ1-5	CASSRGQGNQPQHF	TGTGCCAGCAGCCGGGGACAGGGTAATCAGCCCCAGCATTTT
NA	TRBV29-1	TRBD1	TRBJ2-7	CSVEVRDRGTYEQYF	TGCAGCGTTGAAGTGAGGGACAGGGGTACCTACGAGCAGTACTTC
NA	TRBV5-1	TRBD2	TRBJ2-3	CASSLVLATRDTQYF	TGCGCCAGCAGCTTGGTACTAGCGACCCGGGATACGCAGTATTTT
NA	TRBV15	NA	TRBJ2-1	CATDPGTNEQFF	TGTGCCACCGACCCAGGGACGAATGAGCAGTTCTTC
NA	TRBV7-9	TRBD1	TRBJ1-1	CASSLDRGDAFF	TGTGCCAGCAGCTTAGACAGGGGAGACGCTTTCTTT
NA	TRBV5-8	NA	TRBJ1-5	CASSLGRNQPQHF	TGTGCCAGCAGCTTGGGAAGGAATCAGCCCCAGCATTTT
NA	TRBV29-1	NA	TRBJ2-1	CSVVHLFYNEQFF	TGCAGCGTTGTCCACCTTTTCTACAATGAGCAGTTCTTC
NA	TRBV28	TRBD1	TRBJ2-7	CASSSPTRTGSSYEQYF	TGTGCCAGCAGTTCCCCGACCAGGACAGGGAGCTCCTACGAGCAGTACTTC
NA	TRBV5-4	TRBD2	TRBJ2-5	CASSLSVAGPSRETQYF	TGTGCCAGCAGCTTGTCCGTAGCGGGACCCTCCAGAGAGACCCAGTACTTC
NA	TRBV7-9	TRBD2	TRBJ2-5	CASSLGLAEETQYF	TGTGCCAGCAGCTTAGGTCTAGCGGAAGAGACCCAGTACTTC
NA	TRBV2	TRBD1	TRBJ1-1	CASSAQGLVYGPNTEAFF	TGTGCCAGCAGTGCACAGGGGTTGGTATACGGGCCGAACACTGAAGCTTTCTTT
NA	TRBV28	NA	TRBJ1-4	CASSGGATNEKLFF	TGTGCCAGCAGTGGAGGGGCAACTAATGAAAAACTGTTTTTT
NA	TRBV11-1	NA	TRBJ2-1	CASSLSVRRQFF	TGTGCCAGCAGCTTATCGGTCAGAAGGCAGTTCTTC
NA	TRBV6-1	NA	TRBJ1-5	CASSVQGSNQPQHF	TGTGCCAGCAGTGTTCAGGGAAGCAATCAGCCCCAGCATTTT
NA	TRBV7-2	NA	TRBJ1-4	CASSPQGEKLFF	TGTGCCAGCAGCCCCCAGGGGGAAAAACTGTTTTTT
few	TRBV19	TRBD1	TRBJ1-5	CASYRGGNQPQHF	TGTGCCAGCTACAGGGGAGGCAATCAGCCCCAGCATTTT
NA	TRBV4-2	TRBD2	TRBJ2-1	CASSQELAGGGNEQFF	TGTGCCAGCAGCCAAGAACTAGCGGGCGGGGGGAATGAGCAGTTCTTC
NA	TRBV11-1	NA	TRBJ2-1	CASSSSGYYNEQFF	TGTGCCAGCAGCAGTAGCGGTTACTACAATGAGCAGTTCTTC